The rows below give T cell receptor beta chains drawn from one sample of a study of blood T cell repertoires in COVID-19. The protocol was immunoSEQ multiplex PCR, while the TCRdb copy is restricted to in-frame clones and leaves out a portion. The table has approximately 300,000 clones, under 90% seen once. The sequencing sample was made of PBMCs or T cells enriched from blood (not recorded which). The origin of the receptors is a woman aged 18-29 years who had recovered from COVID-19. Both conserved end residues are part of each CDR3. D genes are given only for firm matches. Size is stated for part of the rows, as once, few or many counts, or as a class when the clone is expanded.

>TRBJ1-2|TRBV6-5|-|-
TGTGCCAGCAGTCCGGGGAACTATGGCTACACCTTC
CASSPGNYGYTF
>TRBJ2-3|TRBV18|TRBD2|-
TGTGCCAGCTCACCGTTTGGGCGGGAGGGCGCAGATACGCAGTATTTT
CASSPFGREGADTQYF
>TRBJ2-5|TRBV18|TRBD1|-
TGTGCCAGCTCACCCCGACAGGGGAAAGAGACCCAGTACTTC
CASSPRQGKETQYF
>TRBJ2-1|TRBV7-3|TRBD2|many
TGTGCCAGCAGCTTTGATAGCGGGAGGAACAATGAGCAGTTCTTC
CASSFDSGRNNEQFF
>TRBJ2-5|TRBV9|-|-
TGTGCCAGCAGCGGCGGGGATCAAGAGACCCAGTACTTC
CASSGGDQETQYF
>TRBJ2-6|TRBV5-1|TRBD1|-
TGCGCCAGCAGCTTGGAGAGGGGGCGGGCTGGGGCCAACGTCCTGACTTTC
CASSLERGRAGANVLTF
>TRBJ1-5|TRBV23-1|-|-
TGCGCCAGCAGAACAACAGGGATGAACAATCAGCCCCAGCATTTT
CASRTTGMNNQPQHF
>TRBJ1-2|TRBV10-3|-|-
TGTGCCATCAGAACAGGGCCGAGGGACTATGGCTACACCTTC
CAIRTGPRDYGYTF
>TRBJ2-7|TRBV6-5|-|-
TGTGCCAGCAGCGGGACACTTCTCGACGAGCAGTACTTC
CASSGTLLDEQYF
>TRBJ1-5|TRBV3-1/TRBV3-2|TRBD1|-
TGTGCCAGCAGCCAGGAGACAGGGCTTGCTCAGCCCCAGCATTTT
CASSQETGLAQPQHF
>TRBJ1-1|TRBV27|TRBD1|-
TGTGCCAGCAGTCCCGGACAGGCCCCCACTGAAGCTTTCTTT
CASSPGQAPTEAFF
>TRBJ1-2|TRBV19|TRBD1|-
TGTGCCAGTAGTCCCGGCGACAGGGTAGGCGGCTACACCTTC
CASSPGDRVGGYTF
>TRBJ2-7|TRBV9|TRBD2|once
TGTGCCAGCAGCGTAGGGACTAGCGGGGACTACGAGCAGTACTTC
CASSVGTSGDYEQYF
>TRBJ2-7|TRBV2|TRBD2|-
TGTGCCAGCAGTGAACTAGCGGACTCCTACGAGCAGTACTTC
CASSELADSYEQYF
>TRBJ1-5|TRBV18|TRBD1|-
TGTGCCAGCTCACCGGGGACAGGGGATCAGCCCCAGCATTTT
CASSPGTGDQPQHF
>TRBJ1-4|TRBV28|-|-
TGTGCCAGCAGAGGAGCACAGGGAACTAATGAAAAACTGTTTTTT
CASRGAQGTNEKLFF
>TRBJ1-2|TRBV3-1/TRBV3-2|-|few
TGTGCCAGCAGCCAAGCCGGGCAGGGAAGCTATGGCTACACCTTC
CASSQAGQGSYGYTF
>TRBJ1-3|TRBV15|TRBD1|-
TGTGCCACCAGCAGATACCCGGGGACAGGACCAGAGGACACCATATATTTT
CATSRYPGTGPEDTIYF
>TRBJ2-7|TRBV28|TRBD2|-
TGTGCCAGCGGGGTAAGCGGGAGGTACGAGCAGTACTTC
CASGVSGRYEQYF
>TRBJ2-2|TRBV10-3|-|-
TGTGCCATCAGCGGAGGTTCCGGGGAGCTGTTTTTT
CAISGGSGELFF
>TRBJ1-3|TRBV14|-|-
TGTGCCAGCAGCCAAGGAACGGCTGGAAACACCATATATTTT
CASSQGTAGNTIYF
>TRBJ2-1|TRBV13|-|once
TGTGCCAGCAGGCCGCGGGGTTACAATGAGCAGTTCTTC
CASRPRGYNEQFF
>TRBJ1-5|TRBV28|TRBD1|few
TGTGCCAGCAGTTTAAATCCGGGACAGGGCCTCAATCAGCCCCAGCATTTT
CASSLNPGQGLNQPQHF
>TRBJ1-1|TRBV24-1|-|-
TGTGCCACCAGTGATTTAAAGAGAGAACCCGGAGGAAACACTGAAGCTTTCTTT
CATSDLKREPGGNTEAFF
>TRBJ1-1|TRBV18|-|once
TGTGCCAGCTCACCTTTGGGAGGGGCGGCAAACACTGAAGCTTTCTTT
CASSPLGGAANTEAFF
>TRBJ2-2|TRBV7-8|TRBD1|-
TGTGCCAGCAGCGGACCGACAGGGGCGAACACCGGGGAGCTGTTTTTT
CASSGPTGANTGELFF
>TRBJ2-1|TRBV7-9|TRBD2|-
TGTGCCAGCAATAAAAACGGCGGGGGAACCGACAATGAGCAGTTCTTC
CASNKNGGGTDNEQFF
>TRBJ1-6|TRBV28|-|-
TGTGCCAGCAGCCCCCGGGGTGGGAATTCACCCCTCCACTTT
CASSPRGGNSPLHF
>TRBJ1-1|TRBV7-9|-|-
TGTGCCAGCAGCTCTCCCGGGGGGCCGGCTTTCTTT
CASSSPGGPAFF
>TRBJ2-3|TRBV11-2|-|-
TGTGCCAGCAGCCCACAGTTCACGCAGTATTTT
CASSPQFTQYF
>TRBJ2-7|TRBV12-1|-|-
TGTGCCAACTCACTACAAAAACTAGCGGGGGTCTTC
CANSLQKLAGVF
>TRBJ2-5|TRBV5-1|TRBD2|-
TGCGCCAGCAGCTTCACTAGCGGGGACCAAGAGACCCAGTACTTC
CASSFTSGDQETQYF
>TRBJ1-1|TRBV9|-|-
TGTGCCAGCAGCGCCCGAGCGGTTGACGCTGAAGCTTTCTTT
CASSARAVDAEAFF
>TRBJ2-3|TRBV11-1|TRBD1|-
TGTGCCAGCAGCTTACAGGGGGCGATAGATACGCAGTATTTT
CASSLQGAIDTQYF
>TRBJ1-4|TRBV28|-|-
TGTGCCAGCAGTGATCAGGGAGGAGGTGAAAAACTGTTTTTT
CASSDQGGGEKLFF
>TRBJ1-2|TRBV9|TRBD1|-
TGTGCCAGCAGCGTCCAGGGGGCTCATTATGGCTACACCTTC
CASSVQGAHYGYTF